This T cell receptor (beta chain) was sequenced for a study of human T cells and chemical hapten exposure. Overall study: Sensitization involved placing 2% DPC onto an approximately 2 cm by approximately 2 cm region of upper inner arm skin. Diphenylcyclopropenone doses were given weekly to the scalps of patients across the approximately 24-week study. Overall study findings and caveats: Unchanged with DPC sensitization were TCRs above 1 in 1000 frequency.

TCRdb re-analysed the RACE reads in MiXCR, keeping a single row per CDR3 protein. The sample lists 330,000 or so distinct CDR3 sequences, about 6% seen once, with around 6.1% in the top ten. Time point meaning: patch test 2, 6 weeks after DPC sensitization. Specified treatment: therapeutic diphenylcyclopropenone sensitization with weekly scalp DPC. Unfractionated whole blood was the source of the extracted total RNA. About this clonotype: The antigen is not known.

The CDR3 runs 15 residues. In germline, CDR1 is KGHDR, CDR2 SFDVKD. V was pared by 9 bases and J by 5 bases, with 11 bases of the junction left unmatched. The V and J genes are TRBV24-1 and TRBJ2-5, with 10 bases lining up with TRBD2. The sample in question was whole blood, obtained in connection with sensitization to the hapten diphenylcyclopropenone (DPC). This TCR was recovered from a woman under 30 with alopecia areata. Some clones in this sample may be carry-over from other donors' samples. The CDR3 coding sequence is TGTGCCACCCGGGAAAAGCGGGGGGGCCCGGAGACCCAGTACTTC. Translating gives CATREKRGGPETQYF.